A single T cell receptor (beta chain) is shown here with its context. This record belongs to a study of blood T cell repertoires in COVID-19. Background on the study: Acute and convalescent COVID-19 specimens originated in the United States, Italy and Spain. The cDNA or gDNA used as material had been derived from T cells, B-cell-depleted T cells, or PBMCs.

Per the original data handling: For nucleated cells, counts were estimated from reference gene primer amplification. Clones were read by immunoSEQ multiplex PCR, and TCRdb kept only the in-frame ones, dropping some. V and J calls and clone size are as listed in that table; D and trimming were resolved from the DNA. The table lists fewer than 650,000 clones, approximately 88% of them singletons. This CDR3 comprises 14 residues. Germline CDR1 SGHTA, CDR2 FQGNSA. Between the trimmed V and J ends, which lost 1 base and 7 bases, there was a span of 8 bases. Those enrolled in Seattle joined during active infection and were followed longitudinally afterward.

The origin of this receptor is a woman in her forties or fifties with COVID-19, enrolled during active disease. Specimen: peripheral blood. The chain combines TRBV7-2 with TRBJ1-6; a possible D gene is TRBD1 (6 bases). The CDR3, as DNA: TGTGCCAGCAGCTTAGACGGACAGAATTCACCCCTCCACTTT. Its protein is CASSLDGQNSPLHF. The variable domain in full, completed from reference TRBV7-2 and TRBJ1-6, reads GAGVSQSPSNKVTEKGKDVELRCDPISGHTALYWYRQSLGQGLEFLIYFQGNSAPDKSGLPSDRFSAERTGGSVSTLTIQRTQQEDSAVYLCASSLDGQNSPLHFGNGTRLTVT.